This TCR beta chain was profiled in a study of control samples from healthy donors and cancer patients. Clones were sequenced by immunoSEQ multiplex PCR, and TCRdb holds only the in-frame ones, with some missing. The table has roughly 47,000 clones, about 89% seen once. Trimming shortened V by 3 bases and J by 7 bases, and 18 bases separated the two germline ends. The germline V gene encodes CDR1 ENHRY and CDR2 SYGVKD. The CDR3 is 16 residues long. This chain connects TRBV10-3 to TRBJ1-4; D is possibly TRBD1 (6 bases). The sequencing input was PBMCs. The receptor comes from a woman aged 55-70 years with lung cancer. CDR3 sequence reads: CAISDSSTGTSEKLFF. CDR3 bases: TGTGCCATCAGTGATTCCTCGACAGGCACTTCTGAAAAACTGTTTTTT.